The present T cell receptor (beta chain) was sequenced within a study of T-cell memory formation after mild COVID-19. Study context: In these data, TCR clusters were largely donor specific. Study-level points and caveats: Among CD4+ contracting clones, most were CM and EM, and CD8+ ones EMRA. Some SARS-CoV-2-responding clones were already detected in memory before infection.

Trimming took 0 bases from V and 4 from J, leaving 7 bases between them. The CDR3 consists of 14 residues. CDR1 is PRHDT, CDR2 FYEKMQ, per germline (reference sequence). This clonotype showed up many times. The antigen is not known. TCRdb passed the 5' RACE reads through MiXCR, listing each CDR3 protein once. The sample holds tens of thousands of distinct CDR3 sequences, 9% to 9.5% seen once. The sequenced sample was PBMCs or a T cell subset sorted from them (not recorded which). The V gene is TRBV13, the J gene TRBJ1-5; D gene ambiguous. The clonotype comes from a young man who had mild COVID-19 (a few samples of this study predate the infection). Cell type and time point are not known. The chain's CDR3 is CASSLGRGNQPQHF. In DNA, the CDR3 is TGTGCCAGCAGCTTAGGACGCGGGAATCAGCCCCAGCATTTT.